A selection of T cell receptor beta chains follows, all from one sample in a study of low-dose radiotherapy and immunotherapy resistance in tumors. From the reads, TCRdb called clonotypes with MiXCR, one entry per CDR3 protein. The repertoire holds under 75,000 distinct CDR3 sequences, under 30% seen once, with 6.5% to 7% in the top ten. The material sequenced was PBMCs, taken after low-dose radiotherapy plus immunotherapy. These receptors were taken from a male donor with prostate cancer. The CDR3 runs from the conserved cysteine through the conserved F or W. A D gene is named only where the DNA matches it firmly. Each size is once, few, many, or a class for an expanded clone.

d_call,clone_size,j_call,v_call,cdr3_aa,cdr3_nt
-,many,TRBJ2-1,TRBV2,CASSESGSSYNEQFF,TGTGCCAGCAGTGAATCCGGGAGCTCCTACAATGAGCAGTTCTTC
-,many,TRBJ1-2,TRBV20-1,CSARDPGRAHYGYTF,TGCAGTGCTAGAGATCCGGGCAGGGCTCACTATGGCTACACCTTC
-,many,TRBJ2-7,TRBV20-1,CSARDIVTGVKLNYEQYF,TGCAGTGCTAGAGATATCGTCACGGGGGTGAAACTCAACTACGAGCAGTACTTC
TRBD2,medium-sized,TRBJ2-1,TRBV20-1,CSAEPSAGGADEQFF,TGCAGTGCAGAACCTAGCGCGGGGGGGGCCGATGAGCAGTTCTTC
TRBD1,many,TRBJ2-1,TRBV7-8,CASSLATGSSYNEQFF,TGTGCCAGCAGCTTAGCGACAGGGTCCTCCTACAATGAGCAGTTCTTC
-,many,TRBJ1-1,TRBV6-6,CASRPEEPNTEAFF,TGTGCCAGCAGACCAGAAGAGCCGAACACTGAAGCTTTCTTT
TRBD2,many,TRBJ2-1,TRBV6-5,CASRGLAGKRNNEQFF,TGTGCCAGCAGGGGGCTAGCGGGAAAGAGAAACAATGAGCAGTTCTTC
-,once,TRBJ2-1,TRBV28,CASSFSIAVGESSYNEQFF,TGTGCCAGCAGTTTCTCTATCGCCGTCGGGGAAAGCTCCTACAATGAGCAGTTCTTC
-,many,TRBJ2-2,TRBV12-3/TRBV12-4,CASGEGTGELFF,TGTGCCAGTGGGGAAGGCACCGGGGAGCTGTTTTTT
TRBD2,many,TRBJ2-2,TRBV6-6,CASRPEGGGGGGVLFF,TGTGCCAGCAGGCCCGAGGGCGGGGGCGGGGGGGGAGTGCTGTTTTTT